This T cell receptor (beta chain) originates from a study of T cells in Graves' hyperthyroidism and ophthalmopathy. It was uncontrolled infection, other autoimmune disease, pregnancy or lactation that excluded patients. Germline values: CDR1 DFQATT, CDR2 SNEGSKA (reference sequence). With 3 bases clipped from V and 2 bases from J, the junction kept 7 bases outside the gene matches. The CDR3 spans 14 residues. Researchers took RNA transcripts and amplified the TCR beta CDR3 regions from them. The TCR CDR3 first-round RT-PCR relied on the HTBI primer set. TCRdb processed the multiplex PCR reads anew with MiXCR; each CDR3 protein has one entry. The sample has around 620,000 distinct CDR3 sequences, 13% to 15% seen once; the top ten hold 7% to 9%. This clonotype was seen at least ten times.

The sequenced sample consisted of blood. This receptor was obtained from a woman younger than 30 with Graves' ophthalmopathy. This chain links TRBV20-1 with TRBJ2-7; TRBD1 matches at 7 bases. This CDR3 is CSARATGNTYEQYF. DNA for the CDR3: TGCAGTGCTAGGGCGACAGGGAACACCTACGAGCAGTACTTC.